A selection of T cell receptor beta chains follows, all from one sample in a study of OX40 agonist ivuxolimab in advanced cancers. Measured with immunoSEQ multiplex PCR; TCRdb has only the in-frame clones, and not every one. Of 40,000 to 50,000 clones listed, approximately 86% were seen once; the top ten hold about an eighth. The sample here was CD4+ or CD8+ T cells sorted from blood, taken in a trial of the OX40 agonist ivuxolimab. Every receptor here comes from an adult with an advanced solid tumor such as melanoma, head and neck, liver or kidney cancer. The CDR3 runs from the conserved cysteine through the conserved F or W. The D gene is left open where the match is weak. The size entry is marked missing in some rows and otherwise reads once, few, many or a size class.

>NA|NA|TRBV25-1|15|TRBJ1-4
CASSELGGYGEKLFF
TGTGCCAGCAGTGAACTGGGGGGGTACGGTGAAAAACTGTTTTTT
>NA|NA|TRBV7-9|14|TRBJ1-2
CASSLPPGEGGYTF
TGTGCCAGCAGCTTACCCCCAGGGGAGGGTGGCTACACCTTC
>few|NA|TRBV9|14|TRBJ1-2
CASSDTGIGYGYTF
TGTGCCAGCAGTGATACAGGGATTGGCTATGGCTACACCTTC
>NA|NA|TRBV12-5|15|TRBJ1-4
CASGPTGPYNEKLFF
TGTGCTAGTGGTCCAACGGGGCCTTATAATGAAAAACTGTTTTTT
>NA|NA|TRBV9|11|TRBJ1-1
CASGMGPEAFF
TGTGCCAGCGGCATGGGGCCAGAAGCTTTCTTT
>NA|TRBD1|TRBV6-5|15|TRBJ2-5
CASSYSGQFLETQYF
TGTGCCAGCAGTTACTCGGGACAGTTTTTGGAGACCCAGTACTTC
>once|NA|TRBV27|13|TRBJ2-1
CASSLSGRNEQFF
TGTGCCAGCAGTCTAAGCGGGCGCAATGAGCAGTTCTTC
>NA|TRBD1|TRBV13|14|TRBJ2-7
CASSPRGLDYEQYF
TGTGCCAGCAGCCCCAGGGGGCTAGACTACGAGCAGTACTTC
>once|NA|TRBV9|12|TRBJ1-2
CASSVGSYGYTF
TGTGCCAGCAGCGTAGGCAGTTATGGCTACACCTTC
>NA|NA|TRBV5-1|15|TRBJ1-3
CASSLAPFSGNTIYF
TGCGCCAGCAGCTTGGCCCCATTCTCTGGAAACACCATATATTTT
>NA|TRBD1|TRBV27|14|TRBJ1-5
CASSLSTGGQPQHF
TGTGCCAGCAGTTTATCGACAGGGGGCCAGCCCCAGCATTTT
>NA|TRBD1|TRBV19|14|TRBJ1-2
CASSFGTANYGYTF
TGTGCCAGTAGTTTTGGGACAGCTAACTATGGCTACACCTTC
>NA|NA|TRBV19|14|TRBJ2-7
CASSNRDQRDEQYF
TGTGCCAGTAGTAACAGGGACCAAAGGGACGAGCAGTACTTC
>NA|TRBD2|TRBV9|16|TRBJ2-2
CASSMSSGSNTGELFF
TGTGCCAGCAGCATGTCTAGCGGTTCGAACACCGGGGAGCTGTTTTTT
>once|NA|TRBV15|13|TRBJ2-3
CATSREWGDTQYF
TGTGCCACCAGCAGAGAGTGGGGAGATACGCAGTATTTT
>NA|TRBD2|TRBV27|14|TRBJ2-5
CASSPLALKETQYF
TGTGCCAGCAGCCCACTAGCGTTAAAAGAGACCCAGTACTTC
>once|NA|TRBV9|14|TRBJ2-7
CASSVRRDSYEQYF
TGTGCCAGCAGCGTACGACGGGATTCCTACGAGCAGTACTTC
>NA|NA|TRBV27|14|TRBJ2-2
CASSQPEDTGELFF
TGTGCCAGCAGTCAGCCGGAGGACACCGGGGAGCTGTTTTTT
>medium-sized|NA|TRBV4-3|16|TRBJ1-2
CASSQDLTGRPYGYTF
TGCGCCAGCAGCCAAGATCTTACAGGGAGACCCTATGGCTACACCTTC
>NA|TRBD2|TRBV11-2|15|TRBJ2-7
CASSMTSGLSYEQYF
TGTGCCAGCAGCATGACTAGCGGGCTGTCCTACGAGCAGTACTTC
>NA|NA|TRBV7-2|14|TRBJ1-6
CASSLPESGSPLHF
TGTGCCAGCAGCTTACCGGAATCTGGTTCACCCCTCCACTTT
>NA|NA|TRBV13|19|TRBJ1-1
CASSLGNSWNPFGDTEAFF
TGTGCCAGCAGCTTAGGCAATAGTTGGAACCCCTTCGGGGACACTGAAGCTTTCTTT
>NA|TRBD2|TRBV4-1|15|TRBJ2-7
CASSQTSGGAYEQYF
TGCGCCAGCAGCCAAACTAGCGGGGGGGCCTACGAGCAGTACTTC
>NA|NA|TRBV9|14|TRBJ2-7
CASSVSGQSYEQYF
TGTGCCAGCAGCGTATCGGGGCAATCCTACGAGCAGTACTTC
>NA|NA|TRBV6-5|12|TRBJ2-7
CASSYSGDEQYF
TGTGCCAGCAGTTACTCTGGGGACGAGCAGTACTTC
>NA|NA|TRBV7-9|15|TRBJ2-3
CASSLDWGRTDTQYF
TGTGCCAGCAGCTTAGATTGGGGGCGCACAGATACGCAGTATTTT
>NA|TRBD2|TRBV6-1|15|TRBJ2-1
CASSESRGGYREQFF
TGTGCCAGCAGTGAATCACGGGGGGGCTACAGGGAGCAGTTCTTC
>NA|NA|TRBV19|13|TRBJ1-1
CAPWFGRQVGAFF
TGTGCCCCCTGGTTTGGCCGCCAGGTGGGCGCTTTCTTT